This T cell receptor (beta chain) was observed in a study of blood T cell repertoires in COVID-19. Seattle-derived patients entered the study during active infection and were followed longitudinally. V was clipped by 6 bases and J by 3 bases; unmatched bases: 4. This CDR3 comprises 13 residues. Per the original methods: Quantification of nucleated cells was approximated via reference gene primer amplification. The repertoire was sequenced with immunoSEQ multiplex PCR; TCRdb's copy has only in-frame clones and lacks some. V, J and clone size reflect that table, while D and trimming were determined from the DNA. The table records about 300,000 clones, approximately 90% of them present only once.

The chain uses TRBV12-3 or TRBV12-4 and TRBJ1-2, with TRBD1 matching 7 bases. Sequenced sample: peripheral blood. The TCR comes from a woman in her thirties with COVID-19, enrolled during active disease. Written as DNA, the CDR3 is TGTGCCAGCAGGTACACAGGGGACTATGGCTACACCTTC. Protein product: CASRYTGDYGYTF.